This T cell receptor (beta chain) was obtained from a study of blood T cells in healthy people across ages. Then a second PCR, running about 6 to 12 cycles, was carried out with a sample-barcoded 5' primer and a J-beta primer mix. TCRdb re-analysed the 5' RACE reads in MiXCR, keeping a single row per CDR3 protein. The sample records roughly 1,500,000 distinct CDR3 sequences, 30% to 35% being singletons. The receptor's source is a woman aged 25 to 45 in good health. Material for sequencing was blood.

CDR3 sequence: CASSGLNTANYGYTF. CDR3 nucleotide sequence: TGTGCCAGCAGCGGTCTTAATACTGCTAACTATGGCTACACCTTC. The chain employs TRBV9 and TRBJ1-2; the D is unclear. The CDR3 covers 15 residues. The ends were cut back, 3 bases at V and 0 bases at J, with 12 bases in the middle. In germline, CDR1 is SGDLS, CDR2 YYNGEE. The variable domain in full, completed from reference TRBV9 and TRBJ1-2, reads DSGVTQTPKHLITATGQRVTLRCSPRSGDLSVYWYQQSLDQGLQFLIQYYNGEERAKGNILERFSAQQFPDLHSELNLSSLELGDSALYFCASSGLNTANYGYTFGSGTRLTVV.